The 32 T cell receptor beta chains below all came from one sample that was sequenced in a study of Ad26.COV2.S vaccination and SARS-CoV-2 variants. Some clones are missing from TCRdb's copy, which holds only in-frame ones; the method was immunoSEQ multiplex PCR. Of a few hundred thousand clones in the sample, roughly 87% were seen once. Specified treatment: around 19 received Ad26.COV2.S at low or high dose, single or two shots; about 5 received placebo; per-sample allocation not given. Samples came from day 63 after the first vaccine or placebo injection. The sequenced sample was peripheral blood, obtained in a trial of Ad26.COV2.S vaccine versus placebo. These TCRs come from a person between 18 and 65 years old who received the Ad26.COV2.S COVID-19 vaccine or a placebo.

V is TRBV2 and J is TRBJ2-7; 8 nucleotides match TRBD2. Trimming at V came to 1 base and at J to 0 bases, leaving 2 bases not matched to a gene. The CDR3 runs to 15 residues. In germline, CDR1 is SNHLY, CDR2 FYNNEI. CDR3 sequence (DNA): TGTGCCAGCAGTGAAGGAGCGGGGGACTCCTACGAGCAGTACTTC. Protein product: CASSEGAGDSYEQYF.

V is TRBV5-4 and J is TRBJ2-7, with 7 positions matching TRBD1. CDR1 is SGHNT, CDR2 YYREEE, per germline (reference sequence). The CDR3 sequence is 13 residues long. Trimming took 2 bases from V and 5 from J; bases not matched to a gene: 4. The CDR3 DNA is TGTGCCAGCAGCTTTGTAGGGGGCGACGAGCAGTACTTC. It codes for CASSFVGGDEQYF.

Written as DNA, the CDR3 is TGCAGCGTTAGTGACACGACTGAAGCTTTCTTT. It encodes CSVSDTTEAFF. The V call is TRBV29-1, the J call TRBJ1-1; no clear D. V was cut by 5 bases and J by 5 bases, with 9 bases left in between. This CDR3 contains 11 residues. Germline CDR1 and CDR2: SQVTM and ANQGSEA.

V gene TRBV7-3 combines with J gene TRBJ2-2; 7 positions match TRBD1. The CDR3 loop spans 14 amino acids. Germline trimming cut 1 base from V and 5 bases from J; bases unmatched to any gene: 1. CDR1 is SGHTA, CDR2 FQGTGA, per germline. In DNA form, the CDR3 reads TGTGCCAGCAGCTTAATGACAGGGACCGGGGAGCTGTTTTTT. This codes for CASSLMTGTGELFF.

The chain carries TRBV7-2 and TRBJ2-1, with D unresolved. Germline V gene lookup returns CDR1 SGHTA and CDR2 FQGNSA. The CDR3 extends over 15 amino acids. V dropped 2 bases and J dropped 0 bases, with 8 bases sitting between them. CDR3 region: CASSLPGYSYNEQFF. CDR3 DNA: TGTGCCAGCAGCTTACCTGGGTACTCCTACAATGAGCAGTTCTTC.

This clone was counted only a few times. The chain carries TRBV19 and TRBJ1-5; D may be TRBD1 (5 bases). This CDR3 is 16 amino acids long. Germline CDR1 LNHDA, CDR2 SQIVND (reference sequence). The V end was cut by 5 bases, the J end by 1 base, with 15 bases between. This CDR3 is CASSFRQGASNQPQHF. The CDR3 nucleotides read TGTGCCAGTAGTTTCCGTCAGGGCGCGAGCAATCAGCCCCAGCATTTT.

The chain combines TRBV6-5 with TRBJ1-2; D is unclear. Germline V CDR1 and CDR2: MNHEY, SVGAGI. Trimming left V 6 bases short and J 6 bases short, with 17 bases between. CDR3 size: 14 residues. CDR3 sequence (DNA): TGTGCCAGCAGAACCAGACACATATTACATGGCTACACCTTC. Its protein is CASRTRHILHGYTF.

V is TRBV2 and J is TRBJ2-7; no clear D. This CDR3 region has 13 residues. CDR1 and CDR2 from the germline V gene are SNHLY and FYNNEI. V was trimmed by 8 bases and J by 4 bases, leaving 15 bases between them. CDR3: CASFRTVGYEQYF. The DNA for the CDR3 is TGTGCCAGCTTCAGGACGGTAGGGTACGAGCAGTACTTC.

V gene TRBV12-3 or TRBV12-4 combines with J gene TRBJ1-2; D remains ambiguous. V was cut by 4 bases and J by 5 bases, with 8 bases left in between. CDR3 length: 12 amino acids. The CDR3 here is CASSSGEYGYTF. The CDR3 coding sequence is TGTGCCAGCAGTTCGGGAGAGTATGGCTACACCTTC.

The gene calls are TRBV11-2 and TRBJ1-2; D may be TRBD1 (5 bases). Germline CDR1 reads SGHAT; CDR2 reads FQNNGV. V lost 5 bases and J lost 3, with 16 bases in between. The CDR3 covers 15 residues. This CDR3 reads CASSPPGTVDYGYTF. DNA of the CDR3: TGTGCCAGCAGCCCCCCCGGGACGGTGGACTATGGCTACACCTTC.

The genes are TRBV6-2 or TRBV6-3 and TRBJ1-6; 9 nucleotides match TRBD1. The CDR3 has 15 residues. Germline lookup yields CDR1 MNHEY and CDR2 SVGEGT. Trimming cost V 2 bases and J 11 bases; bases outside gene matches: 7. The CDR3 region is CASSYPLQGATPLHF. CDR3 nucleotides: TGTGCCAGCAGTTACCCTTTACAGGGGGCTACACCCCTCCACTTT.

This chain uses TRBV14 with TRBJ2-2; D call uncertain. From germline, CDR1 is SGHDN and CDR2 FVKESK. The CDR3 is made up of 14 amino acids. V shed 0 bases and J shed 7 bases, with 9 bases lying between them. The CDR3 nucleotides are TGTGCCAGCAGCCAAGATCCCAGCCACGGGGAGCTGTTTTTT. Translating gives CASSQDPSHGELFF.

The rearrangement uses TRBV7-3 and TRBJ2-2; possibly TRBD1 for D (6 bases). Germline-derived CDR1 and CDR2 are SGHTA and FQGTGA. This CDR3 region has 14 residues. V dropped 1 base and J dropped 3 bases, with 6 bases sitting between them. CDR3 in DNA: TGTGCCAGCAGCTTAAAGGGGGACACCGGGGAGCTGTTTTTT. Translation: CASSLKGDTGELFF.

The V and J genes are TRBV11-3 and TRBJ2-2, with TRBD2 identical over 8 bases. This CDR3 has 15 residues. The J segment lost 7 bases and the V segment lost 5 bases, leaving 9 bases of the junction unmatched. Per the germline V gene, CDR1 is SGHNT and CDR2 is YENEEA. The CDR3 DNA reads TGTGCCAGCAGCCCTGGGGTAGCGGGGCGCGGGGAGCTGTTTTTT. Translation gives CASSPGVAGRGELFF.

The chain uses TRBV20-1 and TRBJ2-5; D is uncertain. The CDR3 extends over 15 amino acids. Germline values: CDR1 DFQATT, CDR2 SNEGSKA (reference sequence). With 3 bases removed from V and 5 bases from J, the gap between germline ends came to 19 bases. CDR3 in amino acids: CSASVGIGMGETQYF. The CDR3 coding sequence is TGCAGTGCTAGTGTGGGTATAGGGATGGGCGAGACCCAGTACTTC.

The J gene is TRBJ2-5, the V gene TRBV5-4, with 7 nucleotides matching TRBD1. Per germline, CDR1 SGHNT and CDR2 YYREEE (reference sequence). The junction had 12 bases not matched to a gene; V was cut back by 9 bases and J by 1 base. CDR3 length: 15 residues. This CDR3 reads CAISQGVRPQETQYF. Here the CDR3 DNA reads TGTGCCATTTCCCAGGGGGTCCGACCCCAAGAGACCCAGTACTTC.

This clone was seen more than once but under ten times. CDR3 nucleotides: TGTGCTAGTGGTCCCACCCCGGGACCGAATACTCTGAATCAGCCCCAGCATTTT. Translation gives CASGPTPGPNTLNQPQHF. The rearrangement links TRBV12-5 to TRBJ1-5; D perhaps matches TRBD1 (5 bases). The CDR3 runs 18 residues. CDR1 and CDR2 from the germline V gene are LGHNT and FRNRAP. With 5 bases removed from V and 4 bases from J, the gap between germline ends came to 24 bases.

The chain is built from TRBV9 and TRBJ1-3; D remains unclear. CDR1 and CDR2 from the germline V gene are SGDLS and YYNGEE. The V end was cut by 0 bases, the J end by 0 bases, with 4 bases between. The CDR3 covers 14 residues. CDR3 sequence reads: CASSVDVSGNTIYF. In DNA form, the CDR3 reads TGTGCCAGCAGCGTAGACGTCTCTGGAAACACCATATATTTT.

V gene TRBV7-2 combines with J gene TRBJ2-7, with a tentative D call TRBD2 (7 bases). Trimming removed 0 bases from V and 7 bases from J, with 16 bases in between. CDR3 size: 15 residues. The germline V gene has CDR1 SGHTA and CDR2 FQGNSA. CDR3 sequence reads: CASSLAMAGAGEQYF. The CDR3 nucleotides are TGTGCCAGCAGCTTAGCGATGGCGGGGGCGGGGGAGCAGTACTTC.

Only a few counts were recorded for this clone. The chain is built from TRBV12-5 and TRBJ1-5, with D perhaps matching TRBD1 (5 bases). The CDR3 runs to 14 residues. Germline V lookup: CDR1 LGHNT, CDR2 FRNRAP. V was clipped by 4 bases and J by 5 bases, with 12 bases between them. The CDR3 region has the DNA TGTGCTAGTGGTTGGACCAGGGTAGATCAGCCCCAGCATTTT. This sequence encodes CASGWTRVDQPQHF.

This chain joins TRBV19 and TRBJ1-6; 12 bases fit TRBD1. V shed 3 bases, J shed 7 bases, and the junction held 10 bases outside the gene matches. CDR1 and CDR2 (germline): LNHDA, SQIVND (reference sequence). The CDR3 totals 18 residues. The CDR3 coding sequence is TGTGCCAGTAGTATCTCGCCCGGGACAGGGGGCCGCAATTCACCCCTCCACTTT. Protein sequence: CASSISPGTGGRNSPLHF.

V usage is TRBV7-9 and J usage is TRBJ1-1; D may be TRBD1 (5 bases). This CDR3 contains 16 residues. Germline CDR1 and CDR2: SEHNR and FQNEAQ (reference sequence). The V end was cut by 10 bases, the J end by 0 bases, with 21 bases between. The CDR3 here is CAIPKDGAGMNTEAFF. The CDR3 DNA follows: TGTGCCATCCCGAAAGATGGGGCAGGGATGAACACTGAAGCTTTCTTT.

This chain joins TRBV9 and TRBJ2-1, with D possibly matching TRBD1 (6 bases). The CDR3 consists of 14 residues. V was pared by 0 bases and J by 9 bases, with 13 bases between. Germline V gene sequence: CDR1 SGDLS, CDR2 YYNGEE. CDR3 DNA sequence: TGTGCCAGCAGCGTAGCTACAGGGAGCGTTGAGCAGTTCTTC. Protein: CASSVATGSVEQFF.

In this sample, this clone turned up once. The chain uses TRBV27 and TRBJ2-3; possible D gene TRBD2, 5 bases. Trimming shortened V by 5 bases and J by 4 bases, and 10 bases separated the two germline ends. This CDR3 is built from 13 residues. In germline, CDR1 is MNHEY, CDR2 SMNVEV (reference sequence). CDR3 residues: CASSGGGPDTQYF. In DNA, the CDR3 is TGTGCCAGCAGTGGAGGTGGCCCAGATACGCAGTATTTT.

This sequence joins TRBV19 and TRBJ1-4, with 7 bases aligning to TRBD1. Germline CDR1 is LNHDA and CDR2 is SQIVND (reference sequence). V dropped 5 bases and J dropped 0; count of bases not matched to a gene: 0. This CDR3 is 14 amino acids long. As DNA, the CDR3 is TGTGCCAGTAGTGGGACAGCAACTAATGAAAAACTGTTTTTT. It specifies CASSGTATNEKLFF.

The genes are TRBV9 and TRBJ2-1; D gene uncertain. This CDR3 region has 12 residues. Germline V gene data show CDR1 as SGDLS and CDR2 as YYNGEE. V dropped 4 bases and J dropped 8 bases, with 10 bases sitting between them. CDR3 DNA: TGTGCCAGCAGCCAGAGAGGTGATGAGCAGTTCTTC. Its protein product is CASSQRGDEQFF.

This clone was detected only once. This sequence joins TRBV13 and TRBJ1-2; TRBD1 is a possible D gene (5 bases). Germline assignment: CDR1 PRHDT and CDR2 FYEKMQ (reference sequence). The CDR3 extends over 13 amino acids. The ends were cut back, 5 bases at V and 4 bases at J, with 11 bases in the middle. The CDR3 loop reads CASSVQVSYGYTF. CDR3 DNA: TGTGCCAGCAGCGTACAGGTTTCCTATGGCTACACCTTC.

This clone was counted a single time. V gene TRBV19 combines with J gene TRBJ2-1; TRBD2 aligns across 8 bases. Trimming removed 3 bases from V and 4 bases from J; junction bases left unmatched: 5. The CDR3 has 15 residues. Looked up from germline, CDR1 is LNHDA and CDR2 is SQIVND (reference sequence). The DNA for the CDR3 is TGTGCCAGTAGTATTGGCGGGGGGTCGTACAATGAGCAGTTCTTC. Translated: CASSIGGGSYNEQFF.

The rearrangement joins TRBV5-8 to TRBJ1-1; D uncertain. The length of the CDR3 is 13 residues. Germline lookup yields CDR1 SGHTS and CDR2 YDEGEE. V dropped 10 bases and J dropped 1 base, with 14 bases sitting between them. The CDR3 nucleotides read TGTGCCGCGGCGGAGTCTACGAACACTGAAGCTTTCTTT. Its protein is CAAAESTNTEAFF.

J is TRBJ2-3 and V is TRBV6-5; 7 bases are a match to TRBD2. The V segment lost 5 bases and the J segment 2 bases; nucleotides outside the gene matches: 7. The CDR3 spans 15 residues. Germline V gives CDR1 MNHEY, CDR2 SVGAGI. The CDR3 loop reads CASSRTRSLTDTQYF. The CDR3 DNA sequence: TGTGCCAGCAGTAGGACTAGGTCTCTCACAGATACGCAGTATTTT.

The chain combines TRBV4-1 with TRBJ2-7; either TRBD1 or TRBD2 may supply D (5 bases each). CDR1 and CDR2 from the germline V gene are MGHRA and YSYEKL. V lost 5 bases, J lost 0 bases, and 14 bases lay in between. The CDR3 runs to 15 residues. CDR3 nucleotide sequence: TGCGCCAGCAGCTTCGGGACGGTTAGCTCCTACGAGCAGTACTTC. It codes for CASSFGTVSSYEQYF.

The J gene is TRBJ2-7, the V gene TRBV2; 7 nucleotides agree with TRBD1. CDR1 and CDR2 (germline): SNHLY, FYNNEI. The CDR3 runs 16 residues. The V gene end was trimmed by 5 bases and the J gene end by 3 bases; junction bases not matched to a gene: 13. The CDR3, as DNA: TGTGCCAGCAGTTCAACCGGGACAGCAATGGACTACGAGCAGTACTTC. Its protein is CASSSTGTAMDYEQYF. Combining the CDR3 with reference TRBV2 and TRBJ2-7 gives the whole variable domain EPEVTQTPSHQVTQMGQEVILRCVPISNHLYFYWYRQILGQKVEFLVSFYNNEISEKSEIFDDQFSVERPDGSNFTLKIRSTKLEDSAMYFCASSSTGTAMDYEQYFGPGTRLTVT.